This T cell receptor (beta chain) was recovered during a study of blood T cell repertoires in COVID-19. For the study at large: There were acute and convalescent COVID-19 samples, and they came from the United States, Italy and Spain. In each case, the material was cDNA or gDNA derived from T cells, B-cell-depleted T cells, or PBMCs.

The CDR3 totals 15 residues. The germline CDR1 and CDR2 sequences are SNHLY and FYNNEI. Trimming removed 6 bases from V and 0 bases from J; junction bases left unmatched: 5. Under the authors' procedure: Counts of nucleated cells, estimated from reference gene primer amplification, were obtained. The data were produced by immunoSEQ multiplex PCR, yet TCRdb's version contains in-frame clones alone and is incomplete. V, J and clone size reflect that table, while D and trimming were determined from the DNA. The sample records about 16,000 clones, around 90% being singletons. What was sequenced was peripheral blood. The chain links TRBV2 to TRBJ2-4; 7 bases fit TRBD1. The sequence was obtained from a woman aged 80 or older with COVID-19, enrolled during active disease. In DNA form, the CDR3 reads TGTGCCAGCAGGGGGACAGCCCAAGCCAAAAACATTCAGTACTTC. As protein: CASRGTAQAKNIQYF.